This T cell receptor (beta chain) was profiled in a study of blood T cell repertoires in COVID-19. Study in general: Some COVID-19 samples were acute and others convalescent; all came from the United States, Italy and Spain. The cDNA or gDNA used as material had been derived from T cells, B-cell-depleted T cells, or PBMCs.

The Seattle patients joined while their infection was active and were tracked longitudinally afterward. Germline V CDR1 and CDR2: SEHNR, FQNEAQ (reference sequence). The CDR3 totals 14 residues. The V and J ends lost 5 bases and 7 bases respectively, with 15 bases between them. Authors' analysis steps: Amplification from reference gene primers served as the basis for estimated nucleated cell counts. Profiling relied on immunoSEQ multiplex PCR, and the TCRdb table lists in-frame clones only, not all of them. V and J calls plus clone size are reproduced from that table; the DNA served to infer D and trimming. The profile shows approximately 200,000 clones, about 81% of them singletons.

The chain carries TRBV7-9 and TRBJ1-5; the D gene is possibly TRBD1 (6 bases). The sequencing input was peripheral blood. The receptor was derived from a woman aged 80 or over with COVID-19, enrolled during active disease. This CDR3 is CASSADSAVQPQHF. DNA for the CDR3: TGTGCCAGCAGCGCGGACAGTGCGGTGCAGCCCCAGCATTTT.